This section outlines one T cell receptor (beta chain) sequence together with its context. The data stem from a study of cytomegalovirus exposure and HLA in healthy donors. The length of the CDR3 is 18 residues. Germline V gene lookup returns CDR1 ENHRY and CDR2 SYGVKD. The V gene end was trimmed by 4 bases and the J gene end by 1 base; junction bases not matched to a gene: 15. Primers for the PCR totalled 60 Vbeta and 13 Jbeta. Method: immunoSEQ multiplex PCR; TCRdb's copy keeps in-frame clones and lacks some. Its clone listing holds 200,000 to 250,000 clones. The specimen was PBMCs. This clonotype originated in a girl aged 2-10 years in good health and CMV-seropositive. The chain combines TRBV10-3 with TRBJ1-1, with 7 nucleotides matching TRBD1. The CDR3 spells CAISGGDRAQPSNTEAFF. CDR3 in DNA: TGTGCCATCAGTGGCGGAGACAGGGCCCAACCCTCGAACACTGAAGCTTTCTTT.